The T cell receptor beta chain under discussion was sequenced for a study of T cell clones after liver transplantation (dated by TCRdb to the late 2010s). Context from the whole study: Samples were obtained from ITN030ST, a randomized trial in which withdrawal of immunosuppression was attempted within 2 years of liver transplantation. Donor-reactive T cell clones were identified using TCRbeta sequencing after a pre-transplant mixed lymphocyte reaction and were then followed in post-transplant blood. A cohort of 8 liver transplant recipients was studied, of whom 3 were classified as tolerant and 5 as non-tolerant. Blood samples were collected pre-transplant, pre-randomization before withdrawal, and post-randomization after either complete withdrawal or failed withdrawal. Third party-reactive TCRbeta sequences from pre-transplant MLRs were also identified as an antigen-independent comparator for donor-reactive sequences. Three of the eight recipients were HCV-positive; the others were transplanted for non-autoimmune, non-viral indications. Tolerance was defined as complete immunosuppression withdrawal for at least one year with no rise in liver enzymes beyond twice the upper limit of normal. No induction therapy was given to the subjects, and standard immunosuppression was administered until randomization at 12-24 months post-transplant. Study-level results and caveats: In most of the 8 subjects, regardless of tolerance or HCV status, circulating donor-reactive CD4 TCRbeta sequences dropped significantly post-transplant. In a couple of subjects, low numbers of available donor cells limited the measurable donor-reactive repertoire. When repertoire turnover was taken into account, detection of donor-reactive sequences was significantly reduced in 7 of 8 subjects for CD4 and in 8 of 8 subjects for CD8. Since no allograft tissue specimens were available, donor-reactive T cells may have migrated into the graft instead of being deleted. Donor-reactive sequences declined more than third party-reactive ones, suggesting partial antigen-specific deletion unrelated to withdrawal success. The conclusions were considered preliminary, being limited by small, heterogeneous patient numbers and non-standardized post-transplant time points.

Thawed unstimulated PBMCs were stained for CD3, CD4 and CD8 and FACS-sorted into CD3+CD4+ and CD3+CD8+ populations. Each of the 8 studied subjects was randomized to immunosuppression withdrawal. Genomic DNA was isolated with the Qiagen DNeasy Blood and Tissue Kit. V and J are truncated by 4 bases and 6 bases respectively, leaving an intervening sequence of 10 bases. Its CDR3 holds 12 amino acids, cysteine through phenylalanine. This entry keeps only the CDR3 DNA: 36 bases, framed from base 1. According to the germline V gene, CDR1 reads SQVTM and CDR2 reads ANQGSEA. High-throughput TCRbeta CDR3 sequencing of frozen genomic DNA was performed by immunoSEQ, including PCR amplification, mapping, bias correction and internal controls. The authors processed their data as follows. Only productive rearrangements were retained, and each unique TCRbeta sequence was defined by its CDR3 nucleotide sequence together with its V and J gene. Donor-reactive sequences required at least 5-fold expansion in CFSE-low cells versus unstimulated pre-transplant cells and at least 0.01% frequency. Minimum frequency thresholds were set for each subject on the basis of the unstimulated sample with the lowest template count, so that a detection power of at least 90% was ensured. Repertoire turnover was measured by Jensen-Shannon divergence between the top 1000 TCRbeta sequences post- and pre-transplant. Two-sided Fisher's exact tests were used to test for changes in how often donor-reactive sequences were detected. TCRdb obtained this table from immuneACCESS and retained in-frame rearrangements with V and J assigned. These tables miss some clones; where compared with another copy, unresolved V genes account for less than half of the shortfall, and the remainder is unexplained. V, J and clone size reflect that table, while D and trimming were determined from the DNA. The sample table contains 65,000 to 80,000 clones; only one count was recorded for around four fifths of them. The ten largest clones add up to 2.8% of the sample.

Notes on this clone: The antigen it recognizes is unknown. No clone much larger than this one lies a single base away; base qualities are absent.

The TCR was taken from a human patient who received a liver transplant. After a transplant, some T cells may be the graft donor's own cells. Sequencing was performed on CD4+ T cells from blood, taken at the 22-month timepoint. The chain is made from TRBV29-1 and TRBJ1-5; the D gene is unclear. The DNA reads as follows: TGCAGCGTTGGAGTAGAAGGTCAGCCCCAGCATTTT. This translates into CSVGVEGQPQHF.